This TCR beta chain was identified during a study of cytomegalovirus exposure and HLA in healthy donors. Study summary: Researchers previously reported finding more than 100 million unique TCR beta sequences from roughly 180 million T cells. Study observations and caveats: Overall, roughly 160 TCR beta chains were annotated as cytomegalovirus-associated. Available immune exposure information covered CMV serostatus only. Highly shared sequence variants in one cluster were likely a sequencing artifact.

This CDR3 has 14 amino acids. Trimming removed 4 bases at V and 2 bases at J, with 11 bases between. Germline V gene sequence: CDR1 SGHDN, CDR2 FVKESK. With 60 Vbeta and 13 Jbeta primers, the PCR was carried out. Profiling relied on immunoSEQ multiplex PCR, and the TCRdb table lists in-frame clones only, not all of them. The table shows some 180,000 clones, with approximately 73% occurring only once. The sample holds one count of this clone. Its antigen is unidentified. The sample consisted of PBMCs. This chain connects TRBV14 to TRBJ2-5; a possible D gene is TRBD1 (5 bases). The receptor was isolated from a woman in her thirties in good health and CMV-seropositive. CDR3 DNA sequence: TGTGCCAGCAGCCGTCAGGGTTGGCAAGAGACCCAGTACTTC. It is translated as CASSRQGWQETQYF.